These 27 T cell receptor beta chains came from one sample sequenced in a study of blood T cell repertoires in COVID-19. The method was immunoSEQ multiplex PCR; TCRdb's version includes in-frame clones alone and lacks a portion of them. Of around 250,000 clones in the sample, around four fifths are singletons; the top ten hold 5.7%. Sequenced: peripheral blood. The receptors stem from a man older than 75 with acute or convalescent COVID-19.

This chain links TRBV5-1 with TRBJ2-7; D uncertain. The CDR3 loop spans 14 amino acids. With 3 bases removed from V and 2 bases from J, the gap between germline ends came to 12 bases. The germline CDR1 and CDR2 sequences are SGHRS and YFSETQ. CDR3 region: CASSSTNEAYEQYF. As DNA, the CDR3 is TGCGCCAGCAGCTCAACAAATGAGGCCTACGAGCAGTACTTC.

The chain's CDR3 is CASSLLVAGVRNEQFF. For the CDR3, the DNA is TGTGCCAGCAGTTTATTGGTAGCGGGAGTGCGCAATGAGCAGTTCTTC. The rearrangement uses TRBV28 and TRBJ2-1; 9 bases align to TRBD2. V dropped 1 base and J dropped 6; count of bases not matched to a gene: 7. This CDR3 has 16 amino acids. Germline V gene lookup returns CDR1 MDHEN and CDR2 SYDVKM.

This rearrangement joins TRBV7-8 to TRBJ1-6; 10 bases agree with TRBD1. Trimming cost V 5 bases and J 7 bases; bases outside gene matches: 8. This CDR3 is built from 16 residues. The germline CDR1 and CDR2 sequences are SGHVS and FQNEAQ. CDR3 protein: CASSKRGDRGNSPLHF. The CDR3 region has the DNA TGTGCCAGCAGCAAAAGGGGGGACAGGGGCAATTCACCCCTCCACTTT.

The count of this clone is one. V usage is TRBV28 and J usage is TRBJ1-2, with 8 nucleotides matching TRBD1. The germline V gene encodes CDR1 MDHEN and CDR2 SYDVKM. After removal of 4 bases from V and 5 bases from J, the junction contained 9 bases not matched to a gene. This CDR3 region has 15 residues. CDR3 DNA: TGTGCCAGCAGTTCCGGACAGGGTGGTGAATATGGCTACACCTTC. The encoded protein is CASSSGQGGEYGYTF.

Here the CDR3 DNA reads TGTGCCAGCAGCTTAAATGGCGGGAGGGGAACCGGGGAGCTGTTTTTT. This sequence encodes CASSLNGGRGTGELFF. The chain is built from TRBV7-2 and TRBJ2-2; 9 nucleotides align to TRBD2. Trimming cost V 2 bases and J 5 bases; bases outside gene matches: 6. The germline gives CDR1 SGHTA, CDR2 FQGNSA. This CDR3 region has 16 residues.

This rearrangement joins TRBV7-9 to TRBJ2-1, with 7 bases identical to TRBD1. CDR3 length: 15 amino acids. V gave up 2 bases and J gave up 4 bases; unmatched junction bases: 5. CDR1 is SEHNR and CDR2 is FQNEAQ in the germline V gene (reference sequence). The CDR3 sequence: CASSLTGAMYNEQFF. The CDR3 DNA reads as TGTGCCAGCAGCTTAACAGGGGCGATGTACAATGAGCAGTTCTTC.

The rearrangement links TRBV6-1 to TRBJ2-1; 9 bases are a match to TRBD1. V lost 0 bases to trimming and J lost 7 bases; unmatched junction nucleotides: 10. Germline V CDR1 and CDR2: MNHNS, SASEGT. The length of the CDR3 is 17 residues. The CDR3 reads CASSEARGTGRKNEQFF. The DNA for the CDR3 is TGTGCCAGCAGTGAAGCGCGTGGGACAGGGCGAAAAAATGAGCAGTTCTTC.

The J gene is TRBJ2-3, the V gene TRBV30, with D perhaps matching TRBD2 (5 bases). The CDR3 covers 13 residues. Per germline, CDR1 GTSNPN and CDR2 SVGIG (reference sequence). Trimming took 3 bases from V and 0 from J, leaving 7 bases between them. CDR3 DNA sequence: TGTGCCTGGAGACGGACTAGCACAGATACGCAGTATTTT. This sequence encodes CAWRRTSTDTQYF.

With respect to this clone: The junction departs from the called germline gene at one end, perhaps through a read error. The rearrangement links TRBV28 to TRBJ1-2, with 9 nucleotides matching TRBD1. The germline gives CDR1 MDHEN, CDR2 SYDVKM. The CDR3 runs 17 residues. The CDR3 protein is CASSLSGTGFLVYGYTF. As DNA, the CDR3 is TGTGCCAGCAGCTTATCCGGGACAGGGTTTTTGGTCTATGGCTACACCTTC.

This chain connects TRBV21-1 to TRBJ2-1; TRBD2 is the table's D call and was not checked against the DNA. TRBV21-1 is termed a pseudogene. CDR3 length equals 16 residues. CDR3 sequence: CASSKGPWSSINEQFF. The CDR3 nucleotides read TGTGCCAGCAGCAAAGGGCCCTGGAGTAGTATAAATGAGCAGTTCTTC.

The chain combines TRBV6-4 with TRBJ2-7, with 8 bases that match TRBD2. The CDR3 length is 15 residues. CDR1 is MRHNA and CDR2 is SNTAGT in the germline V gene. With 4 bases clipped from V and 3 bases from J, the junction kept 8 bases outside the gene matches. The CDR3 here is CASSAGSGSLYEQYF. In nucleotides, the CDR3 is TGTGCCAGCAGTGCAGGGAGCGGGAGTCTCTACGAGCAGTACTTC.

This chain uses TRBV11-2 with TRBJ1-4; D remains ambiguous. Trimming pared 2 bases from V and 8 bases from J, leaving 12 bases between. The germline V gene encodes CDR1 SGHAT and CDR2 FQNNGV. The CDR3 spans 14 residues. The CDR3: CASSLLEGWEKLFF. The CDR3, as DNA: TGTGCCAGCAGCTTACTGGAGGGATGGGAAAAACTGTTTTTT.

This clone showed up just once. The chain employs TRBV30 and TRBJ2-7; tentatively, D is TRBD2 (6 bases). The CDR3 is 13 residues long. Germline V CDR1 and CDR2: GTSNPN, SVGIG (reference sequence). V lost 2 bases to trimming and J lost 5 bases, with 13 bases between them. As DNA, the CDR3 is TGTGCCTGGAGTCTGGATAGCGGCCACGAGCAGTACTTC. Encoded protein: CAWSLDSGHEQYF.

This chain connects TRBV6-1 to TRBJ1-4; 10 bases fit TRBD1. The V segment lost 4 bases and the J segment 1 base; nucleotides outside the gene matches: 9. Per germline, CDR1 MNHNS and CDR2 SASEGT. The CDR3 is made up of 18 amino acids. The CDR3 here is CASSVDRGSLVTNEKLFF. The CDR3 DNA reads as TGTGCCAGCAGTGTGGACAGGGGGAGCCTAGTAACTAATGAAAAACTGTTTTTT.

This sequence joins TRBV27 and TRBJ1-2; D might be TRBD1 (6 bases). Germline V gene data show CDR1 as MNHEY and CDR2 as SMNVEV (reference sequence). The CDR3 runs to 13 residues. Trimming pared 6 bases from V and 3 bases from J, leaving 11 bases between. The CDR3 loop is CASRSGQDYGYTF. DNA for the CDR3: TGTGCCAGCAGATCGGGACAAGACTATGGCTACACCTTC.

The V and J genes are TRBV18 and TRBJ1-6; D is uncertain. V lost 1 base to trimming and J lost 10 bases, with 14 bases between them. CDR3 length equals 15 residues. Germline V gives CDR1 KGHSH, CDR2 LQKENI. CDR3 in amino acids: CASSPRIGLESPLHF. The DNA of the CDR3 is TGTGCCAGCTCACCACGGATAGGACTTGAGTCACCCCTCCACTTT.

The chain employs TRBV5-1 and TRBJ1-2; the D is unclear. Trimming took 4 bases from V and 2 from J, leaving 6 bases between them. The CDR3 has 12 residues. Germline CDR1 reads SGHRS; CDR2 reads YFSETQ. This chain's CDR3 is CASSTVNYGYTF. The CDR3 DNA follows: TGCGCCAGCAGCACAGTAAACTATGGCTACACCTTC.

V gene TRBV7-8 combines with J gene TRBJ1-6; TRBD1 matches 7 bases. CDR3 size: 16 residues. V shed 3 bases and J 6 bases; nucleotides not matched to a gene: 8. CDR1 SGHVS and CDR2 FQNEAQ come from the germline V gene. In DNA form, the CDR3 reads TGTGCCAGCAGCTTGACAGGGATTAATACTAATTCACCCCTCCACTTT. Protein product: CASSLTGINTNSPLHF.

The CDR3: CASSLEGGTLVREQYF. The CDR3 DNA sequence: TGTGCCAGCAGCCTCGAGGGCGGGACCCTAGTCCGGGAGCAGTACTTC. J is TRBJ2-7 and V is TRBV7-8, with D perhaps matching TRBD2 (6 bases). CDR3 length equals 16 residues. Germline CDR1 SGHVS, CDR2 FQNEAQ. V dropped 5 bases and J dropped 7 bases, with 24 bases sitting between them.

The rearrangement uses TRBV24-1 and TRBJ2-5, with 7 bases fitting TRBD2. The CDR3 loop spans 16 amino acids. J gave up 5 bases and V 3 bases, and 11 bases lay outside the gene matches. Germline CDR1 reads KGHDR; CDR2 reads SFDVKD. DNA of the CDR3: TGTGCCACCAGTGATACAGCGACCGCCGGGGGGGAGACCCAGTACTTC. It is translated as CATSDTATAGGETQYF.

The J gene is TRBJ2-4, the V gene TRBV5-8, with a weak D call TRBD1 (6 bases). This CDR3 has 17 residues. Trimming cost V 2 bases and J 0 bases, with 15 bases left between them. Germline V CDR1 and CDR2: SGHTS, YDEGEE. As DNA, the CDR3 is TGTGCCAGCAGCTTTTTGGGACAACTAATAGCCAAAAACATTCAGTACTTC. As protein: CASSFLGQLIAKNIQYF. Using reference TRBV5-8 and TRBJ2-4 for the parts outside the CDR3, the full variable domain is EAGVTQSPTHLIKTRGQQATLRCSPISGHTSVYWYQQALGLGLQFLLWYDEGEERNRGNFPPRFSGRQFPNYSSELNVNALELEDSALYLCASSFLGQLIAKNIQYFGAGTRLSVL.

The chain's CDR3 is CASSSALTGGRYEQYF. The CDR3 DNA is TGTGCCAGCAGTTCCGCTTTGACAGGGGGAAGGTACGAGCAGTACTTC. V and J are TRBV6-2 or TRBV6-3 and TRBJ2-7; the match to TRBD1 covers 9 bases. CDR1 and CDR2 from the germline V gene are MNHEY and SVGEGT. The CDR3 is made up of 16 amino acids. The trim removed 4 bases at V and 4 bases at J, leaving 11 bases unmatched.

The gene calls are TRBV7-8 and TRBJ1-1; the match to TRBD1 covers 10 bases. V gave up 5 bases and J gave up 7 bases; unmatched junction bases: 16. The CDR3 has 17 residues. Germline CDR1 SGHVS, CDR2 FQNEAQ. CDR3 in DNA: TGTGCCAGCAGCGCCGGGCCGGGACAGGGGTTCTCTCTTGAAGCTTTCTTT. It yields the protein CASSAGPGQGFSLEAFF.

The chain carries TRBV28 and TRBJ1-5; 7 nucleotides match TRBD1. Per germline, CDR1 MDHEN and CDR2 SYDVKM. V gave up 6 bases and J gave up 0 bases; unmatched junction bases: 5. This CDR3 region has 15 residues. CDR3: CASREQGFSNQPQHF. The CDR3, as DNA: TGTGCCAGCAGGGAACAGGGGTTTAGCAATCAGCCCCAGCATTTT.

The chain couples TRBV2 to TRBJ2-2; D may be TRBD1 (6 bases). There are 13 residues in the CDR3. Germline-derived CDR1 and CDR2 are SNHLY and FYNNEI. The V gene lost 5 bases and the J gene lost 7 bases, with 11 bases spanning the gap. The CDR3 here is CASSSRGIGELFF. CDR3 DNA sequence: TGTGCCAGCAGTTCGAGGGGGATCGGGGAGCTGTTTTTT.

CDR3 sequence (DNA): TGTGCCAGTAGTACGCGGGACAGCAGCTCCTACAATGAGCAGTTCTTC. Amino acids: CASSTRDSSSYNEQFF. V usage is TRBV19 and J usage is TRBJ2-1, with D maybe TRBD1 (7 bases). This CDR3 region has 16 residues. V was cut by 4 bases and J by 0 bases, with 13 bases left in between. Germline-derived CDR1 and CDR2 are LNHDA and SQIVND (reference sequence).

This clone has just one count. This chain connects TRBV7-9 to TRBJ2-1, with a weak D call TRBD1 (6 bases). Germline CDR1 and CDR2: SEHNR and FQNEAQ (reference sequence). Trimming took off 5 bases at V and 6 bases at J, with 14 bases between the two ends. The CDR3 runs to 14 residues. CDR3 DNA sequence: TGTGCCAGCAGCCTCCCTGAAGGGGGCAATGAGCAGTTCTTC. Translating it yields CASSLPEGGNEQFF.